This entry lists 21 T cell receptor beta chains sequenced from one sample in a study of T cells after yellow fever vaccination. TCRdb re-analysed the 5' RACE reads in MiXCR, keeping a single row per CDR3 protein. Of roughly 500,000 distinct CDR3 sequences in the sample, roughly 21% are singletons; the top ten hold approximately 14%. The sample here was PBMCs, taken 15 days after the yellow fever booster vaccination. Receptors originate from a man aged 25-40 years who received the YFV17D yellow fever vaccine.

This clonotype showed up just a few times. V gene TRBV20-1 combines with J gene TRBJ2-7, with D hard to call. Trimming left V 6 bases short and J 0 bases short, with 12 bases between. This CDR3 contains 13 residues. Germline V CDR1 and CDR2: DFQATT, SNEGSKA (reference sequence). The CDR3 sequence: CSAPHSGSYEQYF. The CDR3 DNA reads TGCAGTGCCCCTCATTCCGGCTCCTACGAGCAGTACTTC.

This clonotype has only a few counts. The CDR3 DNA sequence: TGTGCCAGCAGTCTCGGGACAGGGGGCCTTTACGAGCAGTACTTC. It specifies CASSLGTGGLYEQYF. This chain connects TRBV27 to TRBJ2-7, with 12 bases fitting TRBD1. Germline CDR1 is MNHEY and CDR2 is SMNVEV (reference sequence). This CDR3 spans 15 amino acids. Trimming cost V 5 bases and J 4 bases; bases outside gene matches: 6.

The chain links TRBV5-1 to TRBJ2-7, with D possibly TRBD2 on 6 matching bases. CDR1 and CDR2 from the germline V gene are SGHRS and YFSETQ. V was cut by 4 bases and J by 5 bases, with 16 bases left in between. The CDR3 totals 14 residues. The CDR3 bases are TGCGCCAGCAGCCCTAGTAGCGGCGAAAACGAGCAGTACTTC. This sequence encodes CASSPSSGENEQYF.

This clonotype was counted only a few times. The chain's CDR3 is CASQGPGEQYF. The CDR3 DNA sequence: TGTGCCAGCCAAGGCCCGGGTGAACAGTACTTC. This chain connects TRBV27 to TRBJ2-7; the D is unclear. The CDR3 length is 11 residues. Germline V CDR1 and CDR2: MNHEY, SMNVEV (reference sequence). With 8 bases removed from V and 10 bases from J, the gap between germline ends came to 15 bases.

The chain carries TRBV20-1 and TRBJ2-1; 7 positions match TRBD2. The V gene end was trimmed by 2 bases and the J gene end by 8 bases; junction bases not matched to a gene: 6. Germline V gene lookup returns CDR1 DFQATT and CDR2 SNEGSKA (reference sequence). The CDR3 consists of 13 residues. As DNA, the CDR3 is TGCAGTGCTAGATGGATCGCGGGGGATGAGCAGTTCTTC. Its translation: CSARWIAGDEQFF.

The rearrangement uses TRBV20-1 and TRBJ2-5, with 12 bases aligning to TRBD2. Germline values: CDR1 DFQATT, CDR2 SNEGSKA (reference sequence). The CDR3 consists of 14 residues. Losses at the gene ends were 6 bases for V and 1 base for J; bases not matched to a gene: 3. This CDR3 is CSASGLAGQETQYF. In DNA form, the CDR3 reads TGCAGTGCGTCGGGACTAGCGGGCCAAGAGACCCAGTACTTC.

This chain links TRBV29-1 with TRBJ1-2; 7 bases fit TRBD1. CDR1 and CDR2 from the germline V gene are SQVTM and ANQGSEA. V dropped 6 bases and J dropped 6; count of bases not matched to a gene: 10. This CDR3 contains 13 residues. The CDR3 nucleotides are TGCAGCGTCCCCAGGGGGGGAATGGATGGCTACACCTTC. Translation gives CSVPRGGMDGYTF.

This clonotype was counted between two and nine times. This rearrangement joins TRBV20-1 to TRBJ2-3, with 8 bases lining up with TRBD2. Germline V gene lookup returns CDR1 DFQATT and CDR2 SNEGSKA (reference sequence). CDR3 length: 16 amino acids. With V trimmed by 1 base and J by 4 bases, 10 bases remained unmatched. CDR3 loop: CSARVGHSGTPDTQYF. The CDR3 coding sequence is TGCAGTGCTAGAGTGGGTCATAGCGGGACCCCAGATACGCAGTATTTT.

The rearrangement links TRBV3-1 to TRBJ2-3; D is possibly TRBD1 or TRBD2 (5 bases each). The germline V gene has CDR1 LGHDT and CDR2 YNNKEL (reference sequence). V was shortened by 6 bases and J by 5 bases, with 27 bases between the two germline ends. This CDR3 has 18 residues. CDR3 sequence: CASRGVQRRGQSRDTQYF. The CDR3 nucleotides are TGTGCCAGCAGAGGAGTGCAACGCCGGGGCCAGTCTCGAGATACGCAGTATTTT.

This clonotype has just a few counts. J is TRBJ2-3 and V is TRBV15, with D maybe TRBD1 (6 bases). The germline V gene encodes CDR1 LNHNV and CDR2 YYDKDF (reference sequence). Trimming removed 7 bases from V and 2 bases from J, with 13 bases in between. The CDR3 length is 14 residues. CDR3 DNA sequence: TGTGCCACCACCGACAGGACAGTCACAGATACGCAGTATTTT. It encodes CATTDRTVTDTQYF.

This clonotype occurred a few times. This chain links TRBV28 with TRBJ2-7; no clear D. This CDR3 is built from 13 residues. V dropped 6 bases and J dropped 0 bases, with 9 bases sitting between them. Germline CDR1 reads MDHEN; CDR2 reads SYDVKM. DNA of the CDR3: TGTGCCAGCAGATCCTTCGGCTCCTACGAGCAGTACTTC. It encodes CASRSFGSYEQYF.

The genes are TRBV28 and TRBJ2-7, with D perhaps matching TRBD1 or TRBD2 (5 bases each). Germline loops: CDR1 MDHEN, CDR2 SYDVKM. CDR3 size: 12 residues. V dropped 7 bases and J dropped 7 bases, with 14 bases sitting between them. As DNA, the CDR3 is TGTGCCAGCAACACGGGGCCCCGGGAGCAGTACTTC. This sequence encodes CASNTGPREQYF.

This clonotype was seen a handful of times. The gene calls are TRBV18 and TRBJ2-1; a possible D gene is TRBD2 (6 bases). Germline values: CDR1 KGHSH, CDR2 LQKENI. This CDR3 is 17 amino acids long. V gave up 6 bases and J gave up 0 bases, with 18 bases separating them. CDR3 nucleotides: TGTGCCAGCTCCCGAGGTGTTGGGGGGACCTCCTACAATGAGCAGTTCTTC. It translates to CASSRGVGGTSYNEQFF.

This chain joins TRBV2 and TRBJ2-1; D remains unclear. Germline loops: CDR1 SNHLY, CDR2 FYNNEI. This CDR3 has 11 amino acids. Trimming took 7 bases from V and 8 from J, leaving 9 bases between them. CDR3 coding DNA: TGTGCCAGCACAGTACTCCATGAGCAGTTCTTC. It translates to CASTVLHEQFF. The full variable domain, its missing parts supplied by reference TRBV2 and TRBJ2-1, is EPEVTQTPSHQVTQMGQEVILRCVPISNHLYFYWYRQILGQKVEFLVSFYNNEISEKSEIFDDQFSVERPDGSNFTLKIRSTKLEDSAMYFCASTVLHEQFFGPGTRLTVL.

The J gene is TRBJ2-7, the V gene TRBV12-3 or TRBV12-4, with TRBD2 matching 11 bases. This CDR3 is 16 amino acids long. V lost 5 bases to trimming and J lost 3 bases; unmatched junction nucleotides: 9. The CDR3 nucleotides read TGTGCCAGCAGTCCGCCGGGACTAGCGGCCATCTACGAGCAGTACTTC. The encoded protein is CASSPPGLAAIYEQYF.

This clonotype has only a few counts. The rearrangement links TRBV25-1 to TRBJ2-5; TRBD2 agrees at 7 bases. Germline V lookup: CDR1 MGHDK, CDR2 SYGVNS. CDR3 length: 12 amino acids. J was trimmed by 4 bases and V by 11 bases; bases with no gene match: 7. The DNA for the CDR3 is TGTGCCTCGCGGGGGTATGGAGAGACCCAGTACTTC. Its translation is CASRGYGETQYF.

In DNA form, the CDR3 reads TGTGCCAGCAGCCCCCCGGGGGTGGGTTCCATTCACGAGCAGTACTTC. Translated, it gives CASSPPGVGSIHEQYF. The chain links TRBV7-9 to TRBJ2-7; D is perhaps TRBD2 (6 bases). The germline V gene has CDR1 SEHNR and CDR2 FQNEAQ (reference sequence). This CDR3 is 16 amino acids long. The V end lost 5 bases, the J end lost 5 bases, and 22 bases lay between the germline ends.

This clonotype appeared once. The V gene is TRBV27, the J gene TRBJ2-1; the D is unclear. The CDR3 contains 13 residues. Per the germline V gene, CDR1 is MNHEY and CDR2 is SMNVEV (reference sequence). Between the trimmed V and J ends, which lost 5 bases and 10 bases, there was a span of 15 bases. The CDR3: CASSRALTPEQFF. In DNA, the CDR3 is TGTGCCAGCAGTAGAGCCCTCACCCCCGAGCAGTTCTTC.

The chain employs TRBV11-2 and TRBJ2-1, with 7 bases fitting TRBD1. The germline gives CDR1 SGHAT, CDR2 FQNNGV. This CDR3 region has 19 residues. After removal of 1 base from V and 2 bases from J, the junction contained 14 bases not matched to a gene. CDR3 sequence (DNA): TGTGCCAGCAGCTTAGTGTACCGGGACAGCAAAGACCCCTACAATGAGCAGTTCTTC. Translation: CASSLVYRDSKDPYNEQFF.

This clonotype has a count of ten or more. One end of the junction varies from germline; a read error may be responsible. The chain couples TRBV5-1 to TRBJ2-7; D is unclear. The CDR3 extends over 11 amino acids. Germline CDR1 reads SGHRS; CDR2 reads YFSETQ. CDR3 region: CASSSNYEQYF. For the CDR3, the DNA is TGTGCCAGCAGTTCAAACTACGAGCAGTACTTC.

This clonotype was counted only a few times. The V gene is TRBV28, the J gene TRBJ1-2; no firm D call. Germline V gene lookup returns CDR1 MDHEN and CDR2 SYDVKM. The CDR3 is 12 amino acids. V lost 4 bases to trimming and J lost 5 bases, with 8 bases between them. The CDR3 here is CASSSRSYGYTF. DNA for the CDR3: TGTGCCAGCAGTTCGCGCTCTTATGGCTACACCTTC.